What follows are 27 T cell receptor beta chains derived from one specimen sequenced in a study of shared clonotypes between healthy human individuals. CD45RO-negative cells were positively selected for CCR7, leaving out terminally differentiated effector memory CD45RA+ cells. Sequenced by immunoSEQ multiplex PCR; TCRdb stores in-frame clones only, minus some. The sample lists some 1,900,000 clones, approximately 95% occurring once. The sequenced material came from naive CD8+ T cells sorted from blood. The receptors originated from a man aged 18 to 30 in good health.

The CDR3 here is CASSLREGSTDTQYF. In DNA form, the CDR3 reads TGCGCCAGCAGCCTCCGGGAGGGAAGCACAGATACGCAGTATTTT. The chain employs TRBV4-1 and TRBJ2-3, with 8 bases fitting TRBD2. Germline CDR1 MGHRA, CDR2 YSYEKL. With 4 bases clipped from V and 0 bases from J, the junction kept 3 bases outside the gene matches. This CDR3 is 15 amino acids long.

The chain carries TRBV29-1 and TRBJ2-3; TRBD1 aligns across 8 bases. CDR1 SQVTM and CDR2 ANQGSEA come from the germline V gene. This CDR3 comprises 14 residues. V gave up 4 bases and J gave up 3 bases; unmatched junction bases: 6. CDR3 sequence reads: CSVGVRGLTDTQYF. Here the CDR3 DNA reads TGCAGCGTTGGTGTCAGGGGGCTTACAGATACGCAGTATTTT.

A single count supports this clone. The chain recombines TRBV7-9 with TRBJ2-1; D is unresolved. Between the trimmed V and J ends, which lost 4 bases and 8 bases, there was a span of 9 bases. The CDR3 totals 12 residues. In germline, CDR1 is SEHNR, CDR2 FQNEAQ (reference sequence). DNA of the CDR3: TGTGCCAGCAGCTCCACCCCCCATGAGCAGTTCTTC. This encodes CASSSTPHEQFF. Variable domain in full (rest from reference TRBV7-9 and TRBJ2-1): DTGVSQNPRHKITKRGQNVTFRCDPISEHNRLYWYRQTLGQGPEFLTYFQNEAQLEKSRLLSDRFSAERPKGSFSTLEIQRTEQGDSAMYLCASSSTPHEQFFGPGTRLTVL.

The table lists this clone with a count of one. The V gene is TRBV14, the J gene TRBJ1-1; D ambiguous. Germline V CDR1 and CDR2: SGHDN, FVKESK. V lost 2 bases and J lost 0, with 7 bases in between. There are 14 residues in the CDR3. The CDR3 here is CASSQLNMNTEAFF. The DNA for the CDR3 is TGTGCCAGCAGCCAACTTAATATGAACACTGAAGCTTTCTTT.

CDR3 protein: CASRTQGAQGEQYF. CDR3 in DNA: TGTGCCAGCAGAACGCAGGGGGCTCAAGGCGAGCAGTACTTC. The rearrangement joins TRBV27 to TRBJ2-7; 8 nucleotides line up with TRBD1. Germline CDR1 is MNHEY and CDR2 is SMNVEV (reference sequence). V lost 6 bases, J lost 6 bases, and 10 bases stayed unmatched. CDR3 length equals 14 residues.

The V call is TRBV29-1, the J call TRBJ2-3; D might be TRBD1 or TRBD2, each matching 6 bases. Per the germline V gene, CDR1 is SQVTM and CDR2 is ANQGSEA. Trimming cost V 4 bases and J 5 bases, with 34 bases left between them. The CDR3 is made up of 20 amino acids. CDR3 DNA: TGCAGCGTTGGACACAGGGTTGTTGACGGGAGTGCTGGGATAGAAGATACGCAGTATTTT. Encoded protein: CSVGHRVVDGSAGIEDTQYF.

The CDR3 nucleotides read TGCGCCAGCAGCTTTGAGGCCGGGACTCTCCGCGCCTACGAGCAGTACTTC. This encodes CASSFEAGTLRAYEQYF. The chain is built from TRBV5-1 and TRBJ2-7; tentatively, D is TRBD2 (6 bases). V was cut by 2 bases and J by 2 bases, with 20 bases left in between. Germline V lookup: CDR1 SGHRS, CDR2 YFSETQ. The CDR3 runs to 17 residues.

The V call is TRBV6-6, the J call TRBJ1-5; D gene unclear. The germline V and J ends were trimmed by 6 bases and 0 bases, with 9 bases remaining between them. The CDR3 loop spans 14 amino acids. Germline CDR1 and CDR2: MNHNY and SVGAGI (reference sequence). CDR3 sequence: CASSFFDSNQPQHF. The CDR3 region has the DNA TGTGCCAGCAGCTTCTTCGATAGCAATCAGCCCCAGCATTTT.

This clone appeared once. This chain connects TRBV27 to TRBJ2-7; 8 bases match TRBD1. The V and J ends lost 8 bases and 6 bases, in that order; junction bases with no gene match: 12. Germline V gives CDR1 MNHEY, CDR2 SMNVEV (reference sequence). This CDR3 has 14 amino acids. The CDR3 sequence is CASGGQGALREQYF. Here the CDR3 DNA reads TGTGCCAGCGGGGGCCAGGGGGCCTTACGCGAGCAGTACTTC.

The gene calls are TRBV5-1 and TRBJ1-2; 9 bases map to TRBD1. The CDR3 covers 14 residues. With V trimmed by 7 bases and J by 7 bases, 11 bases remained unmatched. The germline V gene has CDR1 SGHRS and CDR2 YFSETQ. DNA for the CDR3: TGCGCCAGCGGCCCCCTTGGGACAGGGATTGGCTACACCTTC. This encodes CASGPLGTGIGYTF.

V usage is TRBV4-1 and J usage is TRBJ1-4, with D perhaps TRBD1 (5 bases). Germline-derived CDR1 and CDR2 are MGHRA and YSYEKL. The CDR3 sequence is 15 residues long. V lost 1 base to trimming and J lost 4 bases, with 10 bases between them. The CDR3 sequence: CASSQGGRDNEKLFF. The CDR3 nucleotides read TGCGCCAGCAGCCAAGGGGGCAGGGATAATGAAAAACTGTTTTTT.

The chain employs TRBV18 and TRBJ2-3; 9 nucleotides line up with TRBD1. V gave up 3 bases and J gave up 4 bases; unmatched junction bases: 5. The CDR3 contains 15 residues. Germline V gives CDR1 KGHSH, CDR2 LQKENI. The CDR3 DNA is TGTGCCAGCTCACCGAGGACAGGGGCGGCAGATACGCAGTATTTT. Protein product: CASSPRTGAADTQYF.

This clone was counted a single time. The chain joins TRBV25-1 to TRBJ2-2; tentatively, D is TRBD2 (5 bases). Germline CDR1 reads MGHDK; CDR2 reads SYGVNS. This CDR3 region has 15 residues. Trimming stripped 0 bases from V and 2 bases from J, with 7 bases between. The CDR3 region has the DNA TGTGCCAGCAGTGAATATCGGGGTAACACCGGGGAGCTGTTTTTT. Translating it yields CASSEYRGNTGELFF.

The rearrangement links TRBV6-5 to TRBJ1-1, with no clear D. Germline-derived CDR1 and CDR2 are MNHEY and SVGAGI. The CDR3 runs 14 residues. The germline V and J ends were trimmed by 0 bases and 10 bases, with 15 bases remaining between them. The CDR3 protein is CASSYSMGPVGAFF. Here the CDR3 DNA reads TGTGCCAGCAGTTACTCGATGGGCCCGGTGGGAGCTTTCTTT.

DNA for the CDR3: TGTGCCATCAGTGAGTCGGGGGAAGGGCGGCTCTCAGGGGCAGATACGCAGTATTTT. It yields the protein CAISESGEGRLSGADTQYF. This chain uses TRBV10-3 with TRBJ2-3; a possible D gene is TRBD1 (6 bases). V was shortened by 0 bases and J by 4 bases, with 23 bases between the two germline ends. The CDR3 covers 19 residues. Germline loops: CDR1 ENHRY, CDR2 SYGVKD.

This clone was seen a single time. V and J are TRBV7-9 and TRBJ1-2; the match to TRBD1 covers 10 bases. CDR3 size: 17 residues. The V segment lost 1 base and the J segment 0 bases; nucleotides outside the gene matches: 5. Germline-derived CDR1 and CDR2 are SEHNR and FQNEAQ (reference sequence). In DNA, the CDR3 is TGTGCCAGCAGCTTAGGTCGTGGACAGGGGGCTAACTATGGCTACACCTTC. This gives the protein CASSLGRGQGANYGYTF.

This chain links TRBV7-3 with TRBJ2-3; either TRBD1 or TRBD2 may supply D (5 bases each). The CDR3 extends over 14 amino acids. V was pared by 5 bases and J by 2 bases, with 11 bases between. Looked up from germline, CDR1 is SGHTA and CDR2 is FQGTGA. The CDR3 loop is CASSPSGLTDTQYF. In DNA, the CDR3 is TGTGCCAGCAGCCCGTCGGGGCTCACAGATACGCAGTATTTT. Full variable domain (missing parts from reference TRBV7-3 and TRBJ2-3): GAGVSQTPSNKVTEKGKYVELRCDPISGHTALYWYRQSLGQGPEFLIYFQGTGAADDSGLPNDRFFAVRPEGSVSTLKIQRTERGDSAVYLCASSPSGLTDTQYFGPGTRLTVL.

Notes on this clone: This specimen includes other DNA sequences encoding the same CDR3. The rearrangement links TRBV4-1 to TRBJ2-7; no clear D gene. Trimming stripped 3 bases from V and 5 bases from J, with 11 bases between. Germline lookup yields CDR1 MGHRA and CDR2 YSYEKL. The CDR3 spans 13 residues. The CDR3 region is CASSQGGGDEQYF. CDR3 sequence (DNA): TGCGCCAGCAGCCAGGGTGGTGGGGACGAGCAGTACTTC.

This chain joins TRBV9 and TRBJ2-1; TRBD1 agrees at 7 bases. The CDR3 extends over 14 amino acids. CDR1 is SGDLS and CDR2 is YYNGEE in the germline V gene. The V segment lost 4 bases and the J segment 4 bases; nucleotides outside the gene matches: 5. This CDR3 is CASSQGELYNEQFF. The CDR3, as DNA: TGTGCCAGCAGCCAGGGGGAGCTTTACAATGAGCAGTTCTTC.

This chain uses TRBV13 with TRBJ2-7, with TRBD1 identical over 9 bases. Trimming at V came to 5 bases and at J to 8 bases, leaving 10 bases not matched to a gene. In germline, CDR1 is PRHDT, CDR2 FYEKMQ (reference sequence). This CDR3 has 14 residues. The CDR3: CASSTGGDYSQQYF. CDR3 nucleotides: TGTGCCAGCAGCACAGGGGGCGATTACTCCCAGCAGTACTTC.

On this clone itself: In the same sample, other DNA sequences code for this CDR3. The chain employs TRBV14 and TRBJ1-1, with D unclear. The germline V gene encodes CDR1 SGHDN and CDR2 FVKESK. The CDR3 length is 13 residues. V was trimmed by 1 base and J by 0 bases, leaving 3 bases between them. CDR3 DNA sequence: TGTGCCAGCAGCCAAGGGATGAACACTGAAGCTTTCTTT. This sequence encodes CASSQGMNTEAFF.

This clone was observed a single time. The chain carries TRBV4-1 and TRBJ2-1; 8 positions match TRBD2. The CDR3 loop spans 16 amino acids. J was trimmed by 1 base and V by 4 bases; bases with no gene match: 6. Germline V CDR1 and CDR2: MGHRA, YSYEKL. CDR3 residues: CASSREIAGSYNEQFF. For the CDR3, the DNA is TGCGCCAGCAGCCGTGAAATAGCGGGGTCCTACAATGAGCAGTTCTTC.

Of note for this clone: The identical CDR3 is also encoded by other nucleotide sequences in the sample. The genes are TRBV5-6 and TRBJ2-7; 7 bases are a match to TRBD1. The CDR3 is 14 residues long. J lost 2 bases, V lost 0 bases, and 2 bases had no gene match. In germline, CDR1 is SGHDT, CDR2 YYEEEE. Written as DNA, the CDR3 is TGTGCCAGCAGCTTGGGGACAGGCGCCTACGAGCAGTACTTC. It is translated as CASSLGTGAYEQYF. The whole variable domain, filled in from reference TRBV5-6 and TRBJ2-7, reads DAGVTQSPTHLIKTRGQQVTLRCSPKSGHDTVSWYQQALGQGPQFIFQYYEEEERQRGNFPDRFSGHQFPNYSSELNVNALLLGDSALYLCASSLGTGAYEQYFGPGTRLTVT.

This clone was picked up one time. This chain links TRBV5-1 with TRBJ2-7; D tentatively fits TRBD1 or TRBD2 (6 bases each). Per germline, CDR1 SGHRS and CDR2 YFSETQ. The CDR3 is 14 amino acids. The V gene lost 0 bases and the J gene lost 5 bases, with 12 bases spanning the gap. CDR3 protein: CASSLEGGTHEQYF. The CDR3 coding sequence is TGCGCCAGCAGCTTGGAGGGGGGAACCCACGAGCAGTACTTC.

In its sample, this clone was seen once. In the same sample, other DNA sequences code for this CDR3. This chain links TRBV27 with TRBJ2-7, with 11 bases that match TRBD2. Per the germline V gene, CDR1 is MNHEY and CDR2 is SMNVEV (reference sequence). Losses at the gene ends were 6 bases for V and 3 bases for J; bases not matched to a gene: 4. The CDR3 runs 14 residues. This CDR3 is CASSYGTSGYEQYF. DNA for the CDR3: TGTGCCAGCAGCTATGGGACTAGCGGCTACGAGCAGTACTTC.

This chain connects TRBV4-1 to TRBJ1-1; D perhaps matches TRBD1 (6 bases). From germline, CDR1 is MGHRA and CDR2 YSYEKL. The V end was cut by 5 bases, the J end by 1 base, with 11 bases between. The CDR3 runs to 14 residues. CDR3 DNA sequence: TGCGCCAGCAGCTACAGGGACGGGAACACTGAAGCTTTCTTT. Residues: CASSYRDGNTEAFF.

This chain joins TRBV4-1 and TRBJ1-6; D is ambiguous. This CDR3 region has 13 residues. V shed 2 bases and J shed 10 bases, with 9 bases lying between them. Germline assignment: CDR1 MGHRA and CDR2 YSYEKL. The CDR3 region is CASSQFAWSPLHF. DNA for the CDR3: TGCGCCAGCAGCCAATTTGCGTGGTCACCCCTCCACTTT.